This T cell receptor beta chain was recorded in a study of response to subunit inactivated influenza vaccine. Points from the study as a whole: The authors proposed limited new T cell recruitment per seasonal influenza vaccination.

About this clonotype: The antigen remains unidentified.

TCRdb reprocessed the RT-PCR reads with MiXCR, giving one entry per CDR3 protein. The table lists some 500,000 distinct CDR3 sequences, 25% of them singletons, with approximately 2% in the top ten. This sequence originates from a man in his fifties or sixties who received an inactivated influenza vaccine. The sequencing used CD4+ T cells sorted from PBMCs, collected less than 6 days after vaccination.

CDR3 sequence (DNA): TGTGCCAGCAGGACTAACAGGGCAACATACAACAATGAGCAGTTCTTC. It is translated as CASRTNRATYNNEQFF. The chain joins TRBV6-2 or TRBV6-3 to TRBJ2-1, with D perhaps TRBD1 (6 bases). The CDR3 contains 16 residues. Germline V CDR1 and CDR2: MNHEY, SVGEGT. V gave up 6 bases and J gave up 5 bases, with 20 bases separating them.